Sequencing of this T cell receptor (beta chain) was carried out in a study of Tregs in tolerant kidney transplant recipients. Germline V CDR1 and CDR2: SGHRS, YFSETQ. V was cut by 4 bases and J by 3 bases, with 18 bases left in between. This CDR3 region has 16 residues. Related graft donors supplied nonmyeloablative bone marrow transplants, and mixed chimerism was transient. CD4+CD25+CD127- Tregs, CD4+CD25- non-Tregs, CD4 and CD8 cells were sorted. General study points: Tregs expanded with activated donor B cells seemed most donor-specific. Few patients were studied, so findings need validation in larger groups.

Sequenced by immunoSEQ multiplex PCR; TCRdb stores in-frame clones only, minus some. This table holds 90,000 or so clones, 80% to 95% found once. Points on this clone: Its antigen is currently unknown.

This specimen consisted of CD4+ T cells from blood (PBMCs), obtained 12 months after the transplant. The TCR sequence derives from a human patient who received a combined kidney and bone marrow transplant. These T cells may partly come from the graft donor. The rearrangement joins TRBV5-1 to TRBJ2-3, with D tentatively TRBD2 (7 bases). CDR3 sequence: CASSPQMGGRTDTQYF. CDR3 DNA: TGCGCCAGCAGCCCCCAGATGGGGGGGCGGACAGATACGCAGTATTTT.